This TCR beta chain is drawn from a study of cytomegalovirus exposure and HLA in healthy donors. The ends lost 5 bases at V and 4 bases at J; junction bases unmatched: 10. The CDR3 has 16 amino acids. The germline V gene has CDR1 SEHNR and CDR2 FQNEAQ (reference sequence). As to this clone: Its specificity is unknown.

Regarding the study as a whole: According to the study, 150 to 200 TCR beta chains were cytomegalovirus-associated. A prior analysis recorded that most TCR beta V segments were productive about 90% or about 30% of the time. Across donors, presence/absence analyses took sequencing depth to be roughly uniform.

Participants comprised healthy donors of bone marrow. Primers included in the PCR were 60 Vbeta and 13 Jbeta primers. The table came from immunoSEQ multiplex PCR; TCRdb's copy has only in-frame clones and leaves some out. Of fewer than 150,000 clones listed, 82% are singletons. Sequencing used PBMCs. V gene TRBV7-9 combines with J gene TRBJ2-5; the match to TRBD1 covers 10 bases. The receptor's source is a woman aged 18-30 years in good health and CMV-seronegative. The CDR3 loop is CASSPWDRGGGETQYF. For the CDR3, the DNA is TGTGCCAGCAGCCCGTGGGACAGGGGAGGGGGAGAGACCCAGTACTTC.